The 10 T cell receptor beta chains in this list originate from one sample, sequenced in a study of blood T cells in healthy people across ages. A J-beta primer mix and a sample-barcoded 5' primer were used in a second PCR of about 6 to 12 cycles. TCRdb fed the 5' RACE reads into MiXCR, producing one record per CDR3 protein. Found here are about 750,000 distinct CDR3 sequences, roughly 50% of them singletons; the top ten hold roughly two fifths. Sequenced: blood. The receptors come from an elderly man in good health.

The chain is built from TRBV24-1 and TRBJ2-3, with TRBD2 as a possible D gene (5 bases). Trimming took 4 bases from V and 0 from J, leaving 10 bases between them. The V gene's germline CDR1 is KGHDR and CDR2 SFDVKD. This CDR3 has 15 amino acids. The CDR3 here is CATSEKRTSTDTQYF. In nucleotides, the CDR3 is TGTGCCACCAGTGAAAAACGGACTAGCACAGATACGCAGTATTTT.

The J gene is TRBJ1-2, the V gene TRBV4-3; no clear D gene. V shed 0 bases and J shed 7 bases, with 9 bases lying between them. The length of the CDR3 is 13 residues. Germline V gene sequence: CDR1 LGHNA, CDR2 YSLEER. CDR3 coding DNA: TGCGCCAGCAGCCAAGAGCAAAGAGGTGGCTACACCTTC. Protein sequence: CASSQEQRGGYTF.

V gene TRBV15 combines with J gene TRBJ2-7; D is possibly TRBD2 (5 bases). Trimming took off 0 bases at V and 1 base at J, with 7 bases between the two ends. CDR3 length equals 14 residues. Germline lookup yields CDR1 LNHNV and CDR2 YYDKDF (reference sequence). The CDR3 reads CATSRDRGSYEQYF. The CDR3 bases are TGTGCCACCAGCAGAGATCGCGGGTCCTACGAGCAGTACTTC.

This chain connects TRBV11-3 to TRBJ2-1; TRBD2 matches at 7 bases. Germline values: CDR1 SGHNT, CDR2 YENEEA. This CDR3 has 16 amino acids. The V and J ends lost 5 bases and 5 bases, in that order; junction bases with no gene match: 12. The CDR3 reads CASSKRGSLGHNEQFF. CDR3 coding DNA: TGTGCCAGCAGCAAGCGGGGATCTCTTGGGCACAATGAGCAGTTCTTC. Drawing the rest from reference TRBV11-3 and TRBJ2-1, the complete variable domain is EAGVVQSPRYKIIEKKQPVAFWCNPISGHNTLYWYLQNLGQGPELLIRYENEEAVDDSQLPKDRFSAERLKGVDSTLKIQPAELGDSAVYLCASSKRGSLGHNEQFFGPGTRLTVL.

The genes are TRBV9 and TRBJ2-3; tentative D call: TRBD2 (6 bases). This CDR3 is 15 amino acids long. V lost 0 bases, J lost 8 bases, and 16 bases lay in between. Germline lookup yields CDR1 SGDLS and CDR2 YYNGEE. CDR3 bases: TGTGCCAGCAGCGTAGTGGGTAGCGGCCAGGGTACGCAGTATTTT. Translating gives CASSVVGSGQGTQYF.

Of note for this clonotype: Sequence at one end of the junction differs from germline and may be a read error. The chain is built from TRBV27 and TRBJ2-7, with D tentatively TRBD2 (6 bases). CDR3 length: 13 residues. The germline gives CDR1 MNHEY, CDR2 SMNVEV (reference sequence). The CDR3 nucleotides read TGTGCCGGCAGGAGGGAGGCGAACTACGAGCAGTACTTC. Amino acid sequence: CAGRREANYEQYF.

This chain connects TRBV4-2 to TRBJ1-2; tentatively, D is TRBD1 (5 bases). There are 15 residues in the CDR3. Germline V gene sequence: CDR1 LGHNA, CDR2 YNFKEQ. The V end lost 0 bases, the J end lost 6 bases, and 14 bases lay between the germline ends. CDR3 region: CASSQEAGRRNGYTF. The CDR3 coding sequence is TGTGCCAGCAGCCAAGAAGCGGGGCGTCGAAATGGCTACACCTTC.

This chain uses TRBV27 with TRBJ1-5; no reliable D call. The germline V gene has CDR1 MNHEY and CDR2 SMNVEV (reference sequence). The CDR3 has 17 amino acids. V lost 5 bases to trimming and J lost 3 bases, with 20 bases between them. The CDR3 reads CASSPIEGRTINQPQHF. CDR3 DNA: TGTGCCAGCAGTCCGATAGAGGGCCGAACCATCAATCAGCCCCAGCATTTT.

The rearrangement links TRBV20-1 to TRBJ1-1; no definite D call. Germline CDR1 DFQATT, CDR2 SNEGSKA (reference sequence). Between the trimmed V and J ends, which lost 2 bases and 10 bases, there was a span of 8 bases. This CDR3 spans 10 amino acids. This CDR3 is CSARTQVAFF. DNA of the CDR3: TGCAGTGCTAGAACCCAGGTAGCTTTCTTT.

The genes are TRBV5-1 and TRBJ1-2, with D possibly TRBD1 on 5 matching bases. Germline V gene sequence: CDR1 SGHRS, CDR2 YFSETQ. This CDR3 region has 12 residues. V lost 0 bases and J lost 10, with 10 bases in between. The CDR3 loop is CASSLGDRDYTF. DNA for the CDR3: TGCGCCAGCAGCTTGGGAGACAGAGACTACACCTTC.